Below, 3 T cell receptor beta chains from the same sample are listed, as sequenced in a study of shared clonotypes between healthy human individuals. Repertoires were generated with immunoSEQ multiplex PCR, while TCRdb's copy carries only in-frame clones and drops some. The data hold over a million clones, with approximately 98.5% observed a single time. The sequenced sample was naive CD4+ T cells sorted from blood. Subset given: CD45RA+ positively selected. These receptors came from a man aged 25-45 years in good health.

The chain employs TRBV28 and TRBJ1-2, with unresolved D. The CDR3 totals 14 residues. Germline V lookup: CDR1 MDHEN, CDR2 SYDVKM. V shed 3 bases and J shed 4 bases, with 12 bases lying between them. CDR3 residues: CASSLTSVTYGYTF. CDR3 bases: TGTGCCAGCAGTTTGACGTCCGTGACCTATGGCTACACCTTC.

This chain joins TRBV10-3 and TRBJ2-6; D is possibly TRBD2 (6 bases). The CDR3 runs to 14 residues. The V end was cut by 8 bases, the J end by 2 bases, with 10 bases between. Germline values: CDR1 ENHRY, CDR2 SYGVKD. CDR3 coding DNA: TGTGCCATCGCGTGGGAGGCTGGGGCCAACGTCCTGACTTTC. Its translation is CAIAWEAGANVLTF.

V gene TRBV5-1 combines with J gene TRBJ2-5, with 9 bases that match TRBD1. The CDR3 is made up of 15 amino acids. Germline V gene lookup returns CDR1 SGHRS and CDR2 YFSETQ. Trimming at V came to 4 bases and at J to 4 bases, leaving 8 bases not matched to a gene. CDR3 residues: CASSPRDRDRETQYF. CDR3 sequence (DNA): TGCGCCAGCAGCCCCCGGGACAGGGATCGAGAGACCCAGTACTTC.